In this sample, the clone carrying this T cell receptor (beta chain) turned up many times. The sample originates from a study of CD8 T cells in ankylosing spondylitis. MiXCR, applied by TCRdb to the 5' RACE reads, yields one record per CDR3 protein. Among approximately 190,000 distinct CDR3 sequences listed, about an eighth were seen once. Sequencing was carried out using blood, either unsorted or a sorted T cell fraction (not recorded which). The TCR originated in a female donor with ankylosing spondylitis or in good health (not recorded which).

The CDR3 loop reads CASSYPGAKNEQFF. The DNA for the CDR3 is TGTGCCAGCAGTTACCCGGGGGCGAAAAATGAGCAGTTCTTC. The chain combines TRBV6-2 or TRBV6-3 with TRBJ2-1; the D gene could be TRBD1 or TRBD2 (6 bases each). This CDR3 is built from 14 residues. Germline V gives CDR1 MNHEY, CDR2 SVGEGT. V was clipped by 2 bases and J by 7 bases, with 12 bases between them.